The T cell receptor (beta chain) described here comes from a study of Ad26.COV2.S vaccination and SARS-CoV-2 variants. Across the whole study: Ad26.COV2.S, an intramuscular injection, was given once or twice 56 days apart.

The CDR3 has 15 residues. The ends lost 2 bases at V and 2 bases at J; junction bases unmatched: 4. From germline, CDR1 is SGHNT and CDR2 YYREEE (reference sequence). Findings and caveats of the study: Placebo recipients had lower spike-specific TCR breadth than vaccine recipients. Possibly, TCR breadth and depth analyses underestimated total T cell responses.

Using immunoSEQ multiplex PCR, the repertoire was profiled, and TCRdb retains in-frame clones only, with some absent. Here the sample spans approximately 340,000 clones, roughly 85% being singletons. Treatment specified: roughly 20 received Ad26.COV2.S at low or high dose, single or two shots; 5 received placebo; per-sample allocation not given. After the first vaccine or placebo injection, samples were drawn on day 63. Ad26 vector vaccine expressed Wuhan-strain SARS-CoV-2 spike. About this clone itself: Its antigen remains unidentified.

The receptor was isolated from a person between 18 and 60 years old who received the Ad26.COV2.S COVID-19 vaccine or a placebo. The J gene is TRBJ2-5, the V gene TRBV5-4, with 9 bases identical to TRBD2. Sequenced material: peripheral blood, taken in a trial of Ad26.COV2.S vaccine versus placebo. CDR3 in DNA: TGTGCCAGCAGCTTAGCGGGGGGCGGGCAAGAGACCCAGTACTTC. Translating gives CASSLAGGGQETQYF.